A single sample gave rise to the 4 T cell receptor beta chains below, sequenced in a study of T-cell reconstitution after alpha-beta-depleted transplantation in children. During its preparation, the TCRbeta library received unique molecular identifiers. TCRdb itself ran the PCR reads through MiXCR, one entry per CDR3 protein. The sample holds a few hundred thousand distinct CDR3 sequences, approximately 10% seen once. Sequencing was performed on peripheral blood, taken 180 days after TCRalphabeta/CD19-depleted stem cell transplant. These receptors were obtained from a male patient aged 2 to 9 who had a stem cell transplant for chronic granulomatous disease, so the T cells may come from the graft donor.

This clonotype was seen repeatedly, ten times or more. The chain is built from TRBV12-3 or TRBV12-4 and TRBJ2-3; unclear D gene. There are 14 residues in the CDR3. Trimming left V 6 bases short and J 0 bases short, with 10 bases between. The CDR3 nucleotides are TGTGCCAGCAGACCGAGTTCGAGCACAGATACGCAGTATTTT. As protein: CASRPSSSTDTQYF.

This clonotype occurred many times. The chain has TRBV20-1 and TRBJ2-5; TRBD2 might be the D (6 bases). Germline V gene data show CDR1 as DFQATT and CDR2 as SNEGSKA (reference sequence). CDR3 length: 13 amino acids. The V end lost 6 bases, the J end lost 5 bases, and 16 bases lay between the germline ends. CDR3 loop: CSAELLASETQYF. In nucleotides, the CDR3 is TGCAGTGCCGAGCTTCTAGCGTCGGAGACCCAGTACTTC.

CDR3 DNA sequence: TGCAGTGATGGCGGGGGGGCCGGGACAGATACGCAGTATTTT. Its protein product is CSDGGGAGTDTQYF. V and J are TRBV20-1 and TRBJ2-3, with 9 bases lining up with TRBD2. Germline V gene sequence: CDR1 DFQATT, CDR2 SNEGSKA (reference sequence). V was clipped by 7 bases and J by 3 bases; unmatched bases: 8. The CDR3 is 14 amino acids.

This clonotype has just one count. A much bigger clone sits one base away, suggesting this may be a read error. CDR3 in DNA: TGTACCAGCAGTTTAGCGGGAAAGACTAGCGGGAGGGCCAGGGATACGCAGTATTTT. It is translated as CTSSLAGKTSGRARDTQYF. The chain recombines TRBV12-3 or TRBV12-4 with TRBJ2-3, with 14 bases aligning to TRBD2. The CDR3 contains 19 residues.